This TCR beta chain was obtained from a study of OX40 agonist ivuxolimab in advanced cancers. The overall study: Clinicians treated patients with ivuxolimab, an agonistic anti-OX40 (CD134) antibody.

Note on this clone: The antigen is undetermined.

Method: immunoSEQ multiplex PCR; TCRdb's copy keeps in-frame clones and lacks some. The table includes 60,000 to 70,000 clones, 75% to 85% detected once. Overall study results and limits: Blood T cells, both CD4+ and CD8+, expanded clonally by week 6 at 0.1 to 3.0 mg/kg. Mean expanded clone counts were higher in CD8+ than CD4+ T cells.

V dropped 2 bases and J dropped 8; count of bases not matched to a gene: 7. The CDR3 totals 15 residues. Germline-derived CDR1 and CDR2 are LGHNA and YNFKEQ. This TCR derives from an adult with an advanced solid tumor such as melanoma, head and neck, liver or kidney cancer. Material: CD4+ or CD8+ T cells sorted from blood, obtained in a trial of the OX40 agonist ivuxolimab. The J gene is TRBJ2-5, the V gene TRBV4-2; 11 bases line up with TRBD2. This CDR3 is CASSQNLAGGSTQYF. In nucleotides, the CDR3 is TGTGCCAGCAGCCAAAACCTAGCGGGAGGTTCAACCCAGTACTTC.